One sample yielded the 25 T cell receptor beta chains listed below, sequenced in a study of T cell responses to AZD1222 COVID-19 vaccine. TCRdb keeps only in-frame clones here, not all; method: immunoSEQ multiplex PCR. The table lists about 110,000 clones, more than 70% of them singletons. The sequencing used peripheral blood, collected on day 0 of AZD1222 vaccination. The receptors originated from an adult in good health.

This chain links TRBV7-6 with TRBJ2-7; TRBD2 might be the D (6 bases). V was pared by 5 bases and J by 1 base, with 15 bases between. Germline V lookup: CDR1 SGHVS, CDR2 FNYEAQ. The CDR3 has 15 amino acids. The CDR3 nucleotides read TGTGCCAGCAGCCAAGGGTCGGGGACTTCCTACGAGCAGTACTTC. It codes for CASSQGSGTSYEQYF. Using reference TRBV7-6 and TRBJ2-7 for the parts outside the CDR3, the full variable domain is GAGVSQSPRYKVTKRGQDVALRCDPISGHVSLYWYRQALGQGPEFLTYFNYEAQQDKSGLPNDRFSAERPEGSISTLTIQRTEQRDSAMYRCASSQGSGTSYEQYFGPGTRLTVT.

The rearrangement uses TRBV1 and TRBJ1-6. TRBV1 is an annotated pseudogene. The CDR3 covers 17 residues. The DNA of the CDR3 is TGCACCAGCAGCCAGGCTCGGGGGGGCCCCTATAATTCACCCCTCCACTTT. Translation gives CTSSQARGGPYNSPLHF.

The V call is TRBV10-3, the J call TRBJ2-3; the D gene could be TRBD1 or TRBD2 (5 bases each). The V gene's germline CDR1 is ENHRY and CDR2 SYGVKD. The CDR3 extends over 14 amino acids. Deletions cut 6 bases from V and 0 bases from J, with 10 bases between. CDR3 DNA: TGTGCCATCAGGACCGGGGCTAGCACAGATACGCAGTATTTT. Its protein product is CAIRTGASTDTQYF.

This chain joins TRBV12-3 or TRBV12-4 and TRBJ1-1; a weak D match, TRBD1 (5 bases). The V end lost 8 bases, the J end lost 5 bases, and 15 bases lay between the germline ends. The CDR3 covers 13 residues. DNA for the CDR3: TGTGCCAGCGAGGGGCCAGAGGGAACTGAAGCTTTCTTT. It translates to CASEGPEGTEAFF.

The CDR3 nucleotides read TGTGCCAGCAGAAGAGGAGGGGGCACTGAAGCTTTCTTT. As protein: CASRRGGGTEAFF. V and J are TRBV12-3 or TRBV12-4 and TRBJ1-1; the D gene is possibly TRBD1 (6 bases). This CDR3 contains 13 residues. Trimming removed 6 bases from V and 4 bases from J, with 12 bases in between.

The chain couples TRBV10-1 to TRBJ2-1; 9 nucleotides line up with TRBD2. Germline values: CDR1 WNHNN, CDR2 SYGVQD (reference sequence). There are 15 residues in the CDR3. V dropped 6 bases and J dropped 10; count of bases not matched to a gene: 13. The CDR3 DNA sequence: TGCGCCAGCAGAGCCTCGACTAGCGGAGGGGGGGAGCAGTTCTTC. Translating it yields CASRASTSGGGEQFF.

The chain has TRBV29-1 and TRBJ2-7; TRBD1 matches 7 bases. V was pared by 6 bases and J by 4 bases, with 3 bases of the junction left unmatched. This CDR3 is 11 amino acids long. Germline values: CDR1 SQVTM, CDR2 ANQGSEA. CDR3 DNA sequence: TGCAGCGTATCGGACAGGTACGAGCAGTACTTC. This codes for CSVSDRYEQYF.

J is TRBJ2-7 and V is TRBV11-3; D possibly uses TRBD1 or TRBD2 (5 bases each). The germline V and J ends were trimmed by 5 bases and 3 bases, with 20 bases remaining between them. This CDR3 has 16 amino acids. Germline V gene data show CDR1 as SGHNT and CDR2 as YENEEA. The CDR3 DNA sequence: TGTGCCAGCAGCGGTGACTCGGGGACGCCAGGCTACGAGCAGTACTTC. This translates into CASSGDSGTPGYEQYF.

The rearrangement uses TRBV5-5 and TRBJ2-1; D is ambiguous. Trimming removed 2 bases from V and 4 bases from J, with 13 bases in between. Per the germline V gene, CDR1 is SGHKS and CDR2 is YYEKEE (reference sequence). The CDR3 has 15 amino acids. CDR3 bases: TGTGCCAGCAGCTTCGAGCTGCAGTTTTACAATGAGCAGTTCTTC. As protein: CASSFELQFYNEQFF.

This chain uses TRBV2 with TRBJ1-5; D is uncertain. The CDR3 is 16 amino acids. Germline V gene sequence: CDR1 SNHLY, CDR2 FYNNEI. Trimming shortened V by 3 bases and J by 0 bases, and 12 bases separated the two germline ends. The CDR3: CASSDTKRYSNQPQHF. CDR3 bases: TGTGCCAGCAGTGACACCAAGCGCTATAGCAATCAGCCCCAGCATTTT.

This sequence joins TRBV9 and TRBJ2-3; 9 positions agree with TRBD2. The J segment lost 6 bases and the V segment lost 3 bases, leaving 11 bases of the junction unmatched. Germline V gene data show CDR1 as SGDLS and CDR2 as YYNGEE. The CDR3 has 16 residues. The CDR3 region is CASSALSGGAADTQYF. The CDR3 DNA follows: TGTGCCAGCAGCGCCCTTAGCGGGGGTGCGGCCGATACGCAGTATTTT.

This clone was seen more than once but under ten times. Here the CDR3 reads CATSSFDSQETQYF. The DNA for the CDR3 is TGTGCCACCAGCAGTTTCGACAGCCAAGAGACCCAGTACTTC. The rearrangement joins TRBV15 to TRBJ2-5, with D possibly being TRBD1 (5 bases). This CDR3 is built from 14 residues. Deletions cut 3 bases from V and 1 base from J, with 9 bases between. Germline CDR1 is LNHNV and CDR2 is YYDKDF (reference sequence). Full variable domain (outside the CDR3, taken from reference TRBV15 and TRBJ2-5): DAMVIQNPRYQVTQFGKPVTLSCSQTLNHNVMYWYQQKSSQAPKLLFHYYDKDFNNEADTPDNFQSRRPNTSFCFLDIRSPGLGDTAMYLCATSSFDSQETQYFGPGTRLLVL.

V usage is TRBV21-1 and J usage is TRBJ1-6; the D call of TRBD1 is as the table states it, not checked on the DNA. TRBV21-1 is labeled a pseudogene. The CDR3 has 18 residues. CDR3 DNA sequence: TGTGCCAGCAGCAAAGTGGAAAGGCAGGGAAAGAGTAATTCACCCCTCCACTTT. Translated, it gives CASSKVERQGKSNSPLHF.

This chain uses TRBV9 with TRBJ1-2, with D possibly TRBD1 on 6 matching bases. With 4 bases removed from V and 0 bases from J, the gap between germline ends came to 13 bases. This CDR3 has 15 residues. Per germline, CDR1 SGDLS and CDR2 YYNGEE. CDR3 protein: CASSPPTGPNYGYTF. DNA of the CDR3: TGTGCCAGCAGCCCCCCAACAGGGCCTAACTATGGCTACACCTTC.

The chain links TRBV27 to TRBJ2-1, with 9 bases fitting TRBD2. In germline, CDR1 is MNHEY, CDR2 SMNVEV (reference sequence). The CDR3 has 13 amino acids. Germline trimming cut 7 bases from V and 6 bases from J; bases unmatched to any gene: 4. The CDR3 here is CASTGGGVNEQFF. Written as DNA, the CDR3 is TGTGCCAGCACGGGCGGGGGGGTCAATGAGCAGTTCTTC.

J is TRBJ2-7 and V is TRBV5-1; D unclear. Trimming left V 2 bases short and J 2 bases short, with 5 bases between. The germline V gene has CDR1 SGHRS and CDR2 YFSETQ. The CDR3 spans 12 residues. CDR3 region: CASSFPTYEQYF. CDR3 bases: TGCGCCAGCAGCTTTCCCACCTACGAGCAGTACTTC.

The chain recombines TRBV4-1 with TRBJ2-7; D ambiguous. V was pared by 0 bases and J by 2 bases, with 20 bases between. Per the germline V gene, CDR1 is MGHRA and CDR2 is YSYEKL. The CDR3 runs to 18 residues. The CDR3, as DNA: TGCGCCAGCAGCCAAGATTCGTGGAGTCCCTCAGTCCCCTACGAGCAGTACTTC. As protein: CASSQDSWSPSVPYEQYF.

The rearrangement uses TRBV28 and TRBJ1-2; D remains unclear. V lost 6 bases and J 3 bases, leaving 14 bases between the germline ends. The CDR3 length is 14 residues. Germline CDR1 MDHEN, CDR2 SYDVKM. The CDR3 region is CASSSTWGDYGYTF. Written as DNA, the CDR3 is TGTGCCAGCAGCTCCACTTGGGGAGACTATGGCTACACCTTC.

The CDR3 sequence: CATSDFPENYGYTF. Here the CDR3 DNA reads TGTGCCACCAGTGATTTCCCAGAAAACTATGGCTACACCTTC. The V call is TRBV24-1, the J call TRBJ1-2; D uncertain. Trimming took 1 base from V and 2 from J, leaving 7 bases between them. Looked up from germline, CDR1 is KGHDR and CDR2 is SFDVKD. The CDR3 consists of 14 residues.

This chain uses TRBV18 with TRBJ1-3, with a tentative D call TRBD1 (5 bases). CDR1 and CDR2 (germline): KGHSH, LQKENI. The CDR3 spans 14 residues. V shed 5 bases and J shed 2 bases, with 10 bases lying between them. The CDR3 loop reads CASSETGAGNTIYF. For the CDR3, the DNA is TGTGCCAGCTCAGAGACGGGGGCTGGAAACACCATATATTTT.

The chain links TRBV5-1 to TRBJ2-7; either TRBD1 or TRBD2 may fit D (5 bases each). The V gene lost 0 bases and the J gene lost 4 bases, with 11 bases spanning the gap. Germline V CDR1 and CDR2: SGHRS, YFSETQ. There are 14 residues in the CDR3. CDR3 residues: CASSLGGWGYEQYF. CDR3 DNA sequence: TGCGCCAGCAGCTTGGGGGGATGGGGGTACGAGCAGTACTTC. The full variable domain, rest sourced from reference TRBV5-1 and TRBJ2-7, is KAGVTQTPRYLIKTRGQQVTLSCSPISGHRSVSWYQQTPGQGLQFLFEYFSETQRNKGNFPGRFSGRQFSNSRSEMNVSTLELGDSALYLCASSLGGWGYEQYFGPGTRLTVT.

The chain has TRBV4-2 and TRBJ2-5; 15 bases are shared with TRBD2. Germline values: CDR1 LGHNA, CDR2 YNFKEQ. J gave up 5 bases and V 0 bases, and 1 base lay outside the gene matches. This CDR3 comprises 16 residues. Here the CDR3 reads CASSQDGTSGGETQYF. The CDR3 DNA reads TGTGCCAGCAGCCAAGATGGGACTAGCGGGGGGGAGACCCAGTACTTC.

This chain links TRBV6-6 with TRBJ1-1, with 9 bases that match TRBD1. The germline V gene has CDR1 MNHNY and CDR2 SVGAGI (reference sequence). The CDR3 has 16 amino acids. Trimming took 6 bases from V and 6 from J; bases not matched to a gene: 14. CDR3 DNA: TGTGCCAGCAGCTTACGACAGGGGGGACCCCCCGCTGAAGCTTTCTTT. Translating gives CASSLRQGGPPAEAFF.

This rearrangement joins TRBV7-9 to TRBJ1-1; D is undetermined. With 0 bases removed from V and 1 base from J, the gap between germline ends came to 6 bases. The CDR3 extends over 14 amino acids. Germline V gene sequence: CDR1 SEHNR, CDR2 FQNEAQ (reference sequence). The chain's CDR3 is CASSLAGSNTEAFF. The CDR3 DNA reads as TGTGCCAGCAGCTTAGCGGGGTCGAACACTGAAGCTTTCTTT.

The gene calls are TRBV15 and TRBJ1-5, with 9 bases identical to TRBD1. Germline V CDR1 and CDR2: LNHNV, YYDKDF (reference sequence). The CDR3 contains 15 residues. V was pared by 5 bases and J by 7 bases, with 9 bases of the junction left unmatched. CDR3 bases: TGTGCCACCAGCGGACAGGGGCAACCATGGCAGCCCCAGCATTTT. This encodes CATSGQGQPWQPQHF. Variable domain in full (rest from reference TRBV15 and TRBJ1-5): DAMVIQNPRYQVTQFGKPVTLSCSQTLNHNVMYWYQQKSSQAPKLLFHYYDKDFNNEADTPDNFQSRRPNTSFCFLDIRSPGLGDTAMYLCATSGQGQPWQPQHFGDGTRLSIL.